Listed here are 12 T cell receptor beta chains from one sample, sequenced in a study of blood T cell repertoires in COVID-19. This table comes from immunoSEQ multiplex PCR, and its TCRdb copy is limited to in-frame clones, with some not included. The repertoire includes about 400,000 clones, 70% to 90% of them detected once, and around 2.1% sits in the top ten. Sequenced material: PBMCs or T cells enriched from blood (not recorded which). The receptor source for this set is a woman in her 40s with acute COVID-19.

V is TRBV27 and J is TRBJ2-3, with 12 bases lining up with TRBD2. V lost 6 bases to trimming and J lost 14 bases; unmatched junction nucleotides: 15. The V gene's germline CDR1 is MNHEY and CDR2 SMNVEV (reference sequence). The CDR3 sequence is 15 residues long. The CDR3 region has the DNA TGTGCCAGCAGCGAGCAACTAGCGGGGGGTCGAGGTCTGTATTTT. Its protein product is CASSEQLAGGRGLYF.

The chain couples TRBV7-6 to TRBJ1-3; D remains ambiguous. This CDR3 is built from 16 residues. Deletions cut 1 base from V and 0 bases from J, with 10 bases between. Germline assignment: CDR1 SGHVS and CDR2 FNYEAQ. Here the CDR3 reads CASSLDPEPSGNTIYF. CDR3 in DNA: TGTGCCAGCAGCTTAGACCCAGAACCCTCTGGAAACACCATATATTTT.

The rearrangement joins TRBV3-1 (or the pseudogene TRBV3-2) to TRBJ2-7; a weak D match, TRBD1 (6 bases). Germline CDR1 LGHDT, CDR2 YNNKEL (reference sequence). This CDR3 region has 14 residues. The V end lost 1 base, the J end lost 2 bases, and 9 bases lay between the germline ends. CDR3 in amino acids: CASSQGTDPYEQYF. The CDR3 nucleotides read TGTGCCAGCAGCCAAGGGACAGATCCCTACGAGCAGTACTTC.

This chain joins TRBV3-1 (or the pseudogene TRBV3-2) and TRBJ1-4; D is perhaps TRBD1 (5 bases). The CDR3 is made up of 13 amino acids. Trimming took 1 base from V and 10 from J, leaving 10 bases between them. CDR1 LGHDT and CDR2 YNNKEL come from the germline V gene (reference sequence). CDR3 sequence: CASSQGPGVKLFF. The CDR3 DNA follows: TGTGCCAGCAGCCAAGGGCCGGGGGTAAAACTGTTTTTT.

J is TRBJ1-6 and V is TRBV19; TRBD1 is a possible D gene (6 bases). Per germline, CDR1 LNHDA and CDR2 SQIVND (reference sequence). The CDR3 loop spans 14 amino acids. Trimming removed 2 bases at V and 10 bases at J, with 12 bases between. The CDR3 sequence is CASSIQGQGSPLHF. The CDR3 DNA sequence: TGTGCCAGTAGTATACAGGGGCAGGGATCACCCCTCCACTTT.

V is TRBV7-8 and J is TRBJ2-7; weak D call: TRBD2 (6 bases). The germline CDR1 and CDR2 sequences are SGHVS and FQNEAQ. The CDR3 length is 16 residues. The V and J ends lost 1 base and 0 bases respectively, with 13 bases between them. The CDR3 coding sequence is TGTGCCAGCAGCTTAGAGTTGCGGGAAAACTCCTACGAGCAGTACTTC. Translating gives CASSLELRENSYEQYF.

This clone has just one count. V is TRBV5-4 and J is TRBJ2-3, with 9 positions matching TRBD2. CDR1 is SGHNT and CDR2 is YYREEE in the germline V gene (reference sequence). J was trimmed by 5 bases and V by 0 bases; bases with no gene match: 4. The CDR3 loop spans 15 amino acids. The CDR3 is CASSLASAGGDTQYF. The CDR3 bases are TGTGCCAGCAGCTTGGCCTCAGCGGGGGGAGATACGCAGTATTTT. Full variable domain (outside the CDR3, taken from reference TRBV5-4 and TRBJ2-3): ETGVTQSPTHLIKTRGQQVTLRCSSQSGHNTVSWYQQALGQGPQFIFQYYREEENGRGNFPPRFSGLQFPNYSSELNVNALELDDSALYLCASSLASAGGDTQYFGPGTRLTVL.

This clone was seen just once. The chain has TRBV18 and TRBJ1-5; TRBD1 might be the D (5 bases). Germline V gene data show CDR1 as KGHSH and CDR2 as LQKENI. V lost 3 bases to trimming and J lost 3 bases, with 12 bases between them. This CDR3 region has 15 residues. CDR3 in DNA: TGTGCCAGCTCACCGAACCAGGGAAACAATCAGCCCCAGCATTTT. Amino acids: CASSPNQGNNQPQHF.

This clone was counted only a few times. Written as DNA, the CDR3 is TGTGCCAGTAGTATCCCGGGACAGGGGGTGAACGAGCAGTACTTC. Protein: CASSIPGQGVNEQYF. V usage is TRBV19 and J usage is TRBJ2-7; 11 bases are shared with TRBD1. Germline V gene lookup returns CDR1 LNHDA and CDR2 SQIVND (reference sequence). With V trimmed by 3 bases and J by 5 bases, 6 bases remained unmatched. CDR3 length: 15 residues.

This clone appeared a single time. This chain connects TRBV4-1 to TRBJ1-2; the D is unclear. The germline V gene encodes CDR1 MGHRA and CDR2 YSYEKL. V was trimmed by 0 bases and J by 4 bases, leaving 9 bases between them. This CDR3 is built from 14 residues. The CDR3 sequence is CASSQDPGSYGYTF. In nucleotides, the CDR3 is TGCGCCAGCAGCCAAGATCCGGGATCCTATGGCTACACCTTC.

This clone occurred a few times. The rearrangement uses TRBV20-1 and TRBJ2-1, with TRBD2 identical over 10 bases. V lost 3 bases and J lost 8; bases outside the gene matches: 16. Germline assignment: CDR1 DFQATT and CDR2 SNEGSKA (reference sequence). This CDR3 contains 17 residues. CDR3 sequence reads: CSASRLAGDLKSHEQFF. The CDR3 nucleotides are TGCAGTGCTAGTCGGCTAGCGGGGGACCTTAAATCCCATGAGCAGTTCTTC.

This chain links TRBV9 with TRBJ1-5; D perhaps matches TRBD1 (5 bases). The length of the CDR3 is 13 residues. The germline V gene encodes CDR1 SGDLS and CDR2 YYNGEE. V was pared by 0 bases and J by 8 bases, with 9 bases between. CDR3 DNA sequence: TGTGCCAGCAGCGTAGATGGAGGGGAGCCCCAGCATTTT. Its translation is CASSVDGGEPQHF.